Described below is a single T cell receptor beta chain sequence and its context. Which antigen it targets is not known. No much larger clone exists at a distance of one base, and base qualities are not known. The ophthalmopathy patients had moderately to severely active disease, with a Clinical Activity Score of 3 or higher, a NOSPECS grade of 4 or higher, and a disease duration of less than 3 months. Patients with other autoimmune diseases, uncontrolled infections, pregnancy or lactation were excluded from the study. Diagnosis was based on clinical symptoms, serum thyroxine, TRAb, thyroid ultrasound and orbital computed tomography. Ficoll-Paque density gradient centrifugation was used to isolate PBMCs from under 11 ml of fresh peripheral blood. Trizol reagent was used to extract the total RNA, and its quality was then checked on an Agilent 2100 Bioanalyzer. The data are from a study of Graves' ophthalmopathy and Graves' hyperthyroidism (dated by TCRdb to between 2018 and 2020). The study in broad terms: Peripheral blood samples were taken at the time of initial diagnosis, before any treatment was given. TCR beta repertoire signatures were used to distinguish Graves' ophthalmopathy from Graves' hyperthyroidism and to predict progression to ophthalmopathy. In total, 135 blood samples were TCR-sequenced: 43 ophthalmopathy, around 75 hyperthyroidism and around 17 hyperthyroidism-to-ophthalmopathy patients. To explore V-J signatures that distinguish ophthalmopathy from hyperthyroidism, a discovery set of 100 patients was enrolled, made up of 40 to 45 with ophthalmopathy and 55 to 65 with stable hyperthyroidism. An independent validation cohort was composed of roughly 19 hyperthyroidism patients and around 16 patients who later progressed from hyperthyroidism to ophthalmopathy. In five or six hyperthyroidism patients, T-cell repertoires of thyroid tissue and blood were compared. Once sampling was done, hyperthyroidism patients were given methimazole at a starting dose of 30 mg daily, while ophthalmopathy patients were given high-dose intravenous methylprednisolone.

Summary of the overall study and its limitations: Among expanded thyroid clonotypes with frequency above 0.001, most also showed up in blood, which suggests that blood repertoires may reflect the thyroid immune response. In cross-validation, the 13-signature model distinguished ophthalmopathy from stable hyperthyroidism with 87.88% sensitivity and 81.08% specificity, while in the test set the corresponding values were approximately 80% and 75%. Sample size was not predetermined statistically, and investigators were not blinded to group allocation. In validation, the model predicted ophthalmopathy progression with about 71% sensitivity and approximately 75% specificity; roughly 12 predicted patients were CT-confirmed with GO in a median of approximately 6.5 months.

For repertoire sequencing, the TCR beta CDR3 regions were amplified from RNA transcripts. HTBI primers and the Qiagen OneStep RT-PCR kit were used in a first-round RT-PCR, which was followed by a second-round multiplex PCR, size selection and purification. Libraries were sequenced paired-end with 100 bp reads on an Illumina HiSeq2000. The published analysis was carried out like this. SOAPnuke was used to process the reads, throwing out any read that had adapters, had uncalled bases, had a mean Phred below 15, or lacked an exact constant-primer or identifier match. COPE v1.2.5 was used to merge high-quality paired reads. Each unique nucleotide sequence was defined as a clonotype, and clonotypes were aligned to IMGT TRB V, D and J references with MiTCR v1.1. The analysis was limited to V-J combinations with a frequency above 0.0001, which together covered 99% to 99.2% of the repertoires. For each V-J combination, a TCR clonal expansion and chaos score was defined as F50 clonal expansion divided by the chaos observed in the TCRdist matrix. Welch's t-statistics and random forest were used to reduce features to about a dozen V-J combinations, which were fed into a naive Bayes classifier. The similarity between thyroid and blood repertoires was quantified using the Morisita-Horn index. The public reads were quality trimmed at Q25 with fastp and then assembled into clones with MiXCR by TCRdb, keeping productive beta chains. When rows share a CDR3 protein, they turn into one entry using the most common DNA and genes. What appears here as the V and J calls and clone size reflects TCRdb's work, not the paper's. A total of 740,000 or so distinct CDR3 sequences appear in this sample, 40% of them only once. The ten largest clones represent 44% of the sample.

The material sequenced was peripheral blood. This clonotype was sampled from an adult man with Graves' ophthalmopathy.

The CDR3 amino acid sequence is: CASSTFGTGFNQPQHF. The DNA sequence is TGTGCCAGTAGTACCTTCGGGACAGGGTTTAATCAGCCCCAGCATTTT. The rearrangement combines TRBV19 with TRBJ1-5; TRBD1 lines up with 9 middle nucleotides. For CDR1 and CDR2, the germline V gene (reference sequence) lists LNHDA and SQIVND. For this chain, trimming is 4 bases at the V end and 4 bases at the J end, and the number of junction bases without a gene match is 8. The CDR3 runs 16 amino acids, cysteine and phenylalanine included. Only CDR3 DNA is held: 48 bases, read in frame from base 1.